This T cell receptor beta chain was sequenced in a study of blood T cells in healthy people across ages. The V end was cut by 7 bases, the J end by 4 bases, with 13 bases between. This CDR3 spans 13 amino acids. The germline V gene encodes CDR1 SEHNR and CDR2 FQNEAQ (reference sequence). Combining a sample-barcoded 5' primer with a J-beta primer mix, a second PCR ran for roughly 7 to 12 cycles. Every cDNA was tagged by a template-switch adaptor with 12 random nucleotides. TCRdb re-derived calls from the 5' RACE reads in MiXCR, one entry per CDR3 protein. The sample shows about a million distinct CDR3 sequences, roughly 47% of them seen only once.

J is TRBJ1-2 and V is TRBV7-9, with D maybe TRBD1 (6 bases). Specimen: blood. This clonotype originated in a woman aged 55-75 years in good health. The CDR3 nucleotides are TGTGCCAGCACCGAGGGGGTGTCCTATGGCTACACCTTC. Protein: CASTEGVSYGYTF.